This T cell receptor (beta chain) was observed in a study of T cell changes during pregnancy in multiple sclerosis. Germline V lookup: CDR1 MNHNS, CDR2 SASEGT. The length of the CDR3 is 17 residues. V dropped 3 bases and J dropped 1; count of bases not matched to a gene: 9. Assay used: immunoSEQ multiplex PCR; TCRdb lists only in-frame clones, some missing. The data contain about 66,000 clones, roughly nine tenths of them singletons. The clonotype originates from a female donor with multiple sclerosis, enrolled in a pregnancy study. The chain uses TRBV6-1 and TRBJ1-1, with 9 bases that match TRBD1. The source material was CD8+ T cells from peripheral blood mononuclear cells, sampled before pregnancy. The CDR3: CASSDPNWTGENTEAFF. The CDR3 DNA reads TGTGCCAGCAGTGATCCTAACTGGACAGGGGAGAACACTGAAGCTTTCTTT.